The TCR beta chain described here comes from a study of technical replicates of blood from a few donors. The CDR3 runs to 14 residues. The trim removed 7 bases at V and 3 bases at J, leaving 7 bases unmatched. In germline, CDR1 is MNHEY, CDR2 SVGAGI. This table comes from immunoSEQ multiplex PCR, and its TCRdb copy is limited to in-frame clones, with some not included. Of tens of thousands of clones listed, 95% to 97% are singletons. The clonotype originates from a human donor in good health. The chain employs TRBV6-5 and TRBJ2-3; TRBD2 aligns across 7 bases. The sequencing sample was made of T cells isolated from PBMCs. The chain's CDR3 is CASTGLGYTDTQYF. The DNA for the CDR3 is TGTGCCAGCACCGGACTAGGCTATACAGATACGCAGTATTTT.